In this sample, the clone carrying this T cell receptor (beta chain) turned up a few times. Its matching antigen is unknown. The library protocol tagged individual cDNA molecules with unique molecular identifiers. MiXCR was run by TCRdb on the 5' RACE reads, yielding one entry per CDR3 protein. The table shows fewer than 85,000 distinct CDR3 sequences, with 16% occurring only once. This entry belongs to a study of early T cells in non-severe SARS-CoV-2 infection. Study-level information: The study sequenced bulk RNA from unsorted whole blood, with chains unpaired. Notes on the study in general: VDJdb matching favored anti-spike CD8 responses, missing private and CD4 specificities.

J was trimmed by 6 bases and V by 5 bases; bases with no gene match: 2. Germline V gene sequence: CDR1 MDHEN, CDR2 SYDVKM. The CDR3 spans 13 residues. V gene TRBV28 combines with J gene TRBJ2-2, with 8 bases lining up with TRBD2. Specimen: whole blood. This TCR came from an adult who was a healthcare worker with PCR-confirmed SARS-CoV-2 infection or an uninfected control (not recorded which). The CDR3 region has the DNA TGTGCCAGCAGTCCCGGGGGGGCCGGGGAGCTGTTTTTT. This sequence encodes CASSPGGAGELFF.